What follows are 17 T cell receptor beta chains derived from one specimen sequenced in a study of Ad26.COV2.S vaccination and SARS-CoV-2 variants. Treatment given: some 19 received Ad26.COV2.S at low or high dose, single or two shots; about five received placebo; per-sample allocation not given. Samples analyzed were those drawn on day 63 after the first vaccine or placebo injection. Here immunoSEQ multiplex PCR was the method, and the copy in TCRdb shows in-frame clones only, minus some. The table lists about 350,000 clones, around 86% of them singletons. The starting material was peripheral blood, obtained in a trial of Ad26.COV2.S vaccine versus placebo. Receptors were obtained from a person between 18 and 65 years old who received the Ad26.COV2.S COVID-19 vaccine or a placebo.

This clone was seen a few times. This chain uses TRBV7-9 with TRBJ2-7; 10 bases match TRBD1. CDR3 length equals 15 residues. Per germline, CDR1 SEHNR and CDR2 FQNEAQ (reference sequence). V gave up 2 bases and J gave up 2 bases; unmatched junction bases: 3. CDR3 amino acids: CASSLFGTGAYEQYF. The CDR3 DNA follows: TGTGCCAGCAGCTTATTCGGGACAGGGGCCTACGAGCAGTACTTC.

J is TRBJ2-3 and V is TRBV5-1; 14 bases align to TRBD2. The germline CDR1 and CDR2 sequences are SGHRS and YFSETQ. Germline trimming cut 4 bases from V and 2 bases from J; bases unmatched to any gene: 6. The CDR3 consists of 17 residues. CDR3 loop: CASSGGLAGAFTDTQYF. CDR3 coding DNA: TGCGCCAGCAGCGGGGGACTAGCGGGGGCCTTCACAGATACGCAGTATTTT.

V gene TRBV7-3 combines with J gene TRBJ1-6; D not resolved. The V and J ends lost 5 bases and 6 bases respectively, with 8 bases between them. CDR1 SGHTA and CDR2 FQGTGA come from the germline V gene. This CDR3 spans 13 amino acids. CDR3 bases: TGTGCCAGCAGCCCGACCCCTAATTCACCCCTCCACTTT. Translation gives CASSPTPNSPLHF.

The CDR3 here is CAKAGYGGELFF. DNA of the CDR3: TGTGCCAAAGCAGGGTACGGCGGGGAGCTGTTTTTT. The chain links TRBV2 to TRBJ2-2; the D gene is possibly TRBD1 (5 bases). Trimming stripped 10 bases from V and 7 bases from J, with 13 bases between. CDR3 length: 12 residues. Germline CDR1 SNHLY, CDR2 FYNNEI. The full variable domain, in which reference TRBV2 and TRBJ2-2 provide the parts outside the CDR3, is EPEVTQTPSHQVTQMGQEVILRCVPISNHLYFYWYRQILGQKVEFLVSFYNNEISEKSEIFDDQFSVERPDGSNFTLKIRSTKLEDSAMYFCAKAGYGGELFFGEGSRLTVL.

This chain connects TRBV12-3 or TRBV12-4 to TRBJ2-7; D is unresolved. CDR3 length: 13 residues. The V end lost 10 bases, the J end lost 3 bases, and 16 bases lay between the germline ends. This CDR3 reads CATTGRQSYEQYF. CDR3 coding DNA: TGTGCCACCACCGGGCGCCAAAGCTACGAGCAGTACTTC.

The chain links TRBV30 to TRBJ2-7, with unresolved D. V was cut by 2 bases and J by 4 bases, with 9 bases left in between. The germline gives CDR1 GTSNPN, CDR2 SVGIG (reference sequence). CDR3 length: 12 residues. DNA for the CDR3: TGTGCCTGGAGTTTAGGGCCATACGAGCAGTACTTC. It codes for CAWSLGPYEQYF.

The J gene is TRBJ2-7, the V gene TRBV7-8; no firm D call. The germline CDR1 and CDR2 sequences are SGHVS and FQNEAQ. V was pared by 0 bases and J by 3 bases, with 12 bases between. The CDR3 has 15 residues. CDR3 nucleotide sequence: TGTGCCAGCAGCTTAGCGGTTGGCACCTTCTACGAGCAGTACTTC. It specifies CASSLAVGTFYEQYF.

This chain links TRBV30 with TRBJ1-1, with D perhaps matching TRBD1 (6 bases). Trimming shortened V by 0 bases and J by 4 bases, and 12 bases separated the two germline ends. The CDR3 sequence is 14 residues long. Germline CDR1 and CDR2: GTSNPN and SVGIG (reference sequence). CDR3 DNA: TGTGCCTGGAGTGTCACGCAGGGGATCACTGAAGCTTTCTTT. Amino acids: CAWSVTQGITEAFF.

This chain connects TRBV7-9 to TRBJ2-3, with 9 bases fitting TRBD1. The CDR3 consists of 15 residues. V was clipped by 4 bases and J by 1 base; unmatched bases: 3. Germline CDR1 and CDR2: SEHNR and FQNEAQ (reference sequence). The CDR3 region is CASSSRTGGTDTQYF. The CDR3 coding sequence is TGTGCCAGCAGCTCGAGGACAGGGGGCACAGATACGCAGTATTTT. Filled out from reference TRBV7-9 and TRBJ2-3, the complete variable domain reads DTGVSQNPRHKITKRGQNVTFRCDPISEHNRLYWYRQTLGQGPEFLTYFQNEAQLEKSRLLSDRFSAERPKGSFSTLEIQRTEQGDSAMYLCASSSRTGGTDTQYFGPGTRLTVL.

This rearrangement joins TRBV5-4 to TRBJ1-1; D is uncertain. The CDR3 contains 13 residues. V was cut by 1 base and J by 1 base, with 5 bases left in between. Germline CDR1 and CDR2: SGHNT and YYREEE (reference sequence). CDR3 protein: CASSLFGNTEAFF. Written as DNA, the CDR3 is TGTGCCAGCAGCTTGTTCGGGAACACTGAAGCTTTCTTT.

The chain recombines TRBV30 with TRBJ2-7, with D perhaps being TRBD1 or TRBD2 (5 bases each). The CDR3 covers 15 residues. The germline CDR1 and CDR2 sequences are GTSNPN and SVGIG (reference sequence). V gave up 0 bases and J gave up 0 bases, with 12 bases separating them. The CDR3 nucleotides are TGTGCCTGGAGTGTAAGTGGGGGTGCCTCCTACGAGCAGTACTTC. Its protein is CAWSVSGGASYEQYF.

This clone was observed a few times. The chain carries TRBV6-2 or TRBV6-3 and TRBJ1-5; 10 bases align to TRBD1. The CDR3 is 16 residues long. Trimming removed 4 bases from V and 4 bases from J; junction bases left unmatched: 7. The germline V gene encodes CDR1 MNHEY and CDR2 SVGEGT. The CDR3 spells CASSSSGTGVNQPQHF. The CDR3 DNA sequence: TGTGCCAGCAGTTCGTCCGGGACAGGGGTTAATCAGCCCCAGCATTTT.

The chain links TRBV2 to TRBJ1-2; 7 nucleotides agree with TRBD1. V shed 7 bases, J shed 2 bases, and the junction held 7 bases outside the gene matches. The CDR3 totals 14 residues. Germline V gene sequence: CDR1 SNHLY, CDR2 FYNNEI. The CDR3 coding sequence is TGTGCCAGCATCTTGGACAGGTCAAACTATGGCTACACCTTC. Translated, it gives CASILDRSNYGYTF. Together with reference TRBV2 and TRBJ1-2, the CDR3 gives the full variable domain: EPEVTQTPSHQVTQMGQEVILRCVPISNHLYFYWYRQILGQKVEFLVSFYNNEISEKSEIFDDQFSVERPDGSNFTLKIRSTKLEDSAMYFCASILDRSNYGYTFGSGTRLTVV.

V usage is TRBV11-3 and J usage is TRBJ2-3, with TRBD2 matching over 7 bases. Per the germline V gene, CDR1 is SGHNT and CDR2 is YENEEA. V lost 5 bases, J lost 1 base, and 9 bases stayed unmatched. This CDR3 contains 16 residues. As DNA, the CDR3 is TGTGCCAGCAGCCTCGACGGGACTACGGGCACAGATACGCAGTATTTT. Its protein is CASSLDGTTGTDTQYF.

The chain links TRBV20-1 to TRBJ2-3; D remains unclear. V was shortened by 3 bases and J by 2 bases, with 12 bases between the two germline ends. The CDR3 has 14 residues. Germline V gives CDR1 DFQATT, CDR2 SNEGSKA (reference sequence). CDR3 residues: CSASRAPLTDTQYF. The CDR3 nucleotides read TGCAGTGCTAGTCGGGCACCCCTCACAGATACGCAGTATTTT.

The chain links TRBV10-3 to TRBJ2-1; D is possibly TRBD1 (5 bases). CDR3 length: 16 amino acids. Trimming cost V 0 bases and J 0 bases, with 9 bases left between them. Germline loops: CDR1 ENHRY, CDR2 SYGVKD. The chain's CDR3 is CAISESHRSSYNEQFF. The CDR3 nucleotides are TGTGCCATCAGTGAGTCGCACAGGAGCTCCTACAATGAGCAGTTCTTC.

V and J are TRBV9 and TRBJ2-2; the D is unclear. Trimming pared 4 bases from V and 2 bases from J, leaving 3 bases between. The germline V gene has CDR1 SGDLS and CDR2 YYNGEE. There are 12 residues in the CDR3. CDR3 amino acids: CASSRNTGELFF. CDR3 DNA sequence: TGTGCCAGCAGCCGTAACACCGGGGAGCTGTTTTTT.